Below, 23 T cell receptor beta chains from the same sample are listed, as sequenced in a study of CD4 T cells in relation to SARS-CoV-2 and coronaviruses. Profiling relied on immunoSEQ multiplex PCR, and the TCRdb table lists in-frame clones only, not all of them. The table shows 35,000 to 40,000 clones, with roughly 88% occurring only once. Sequences were obtained from memory CD4+ T cells from PBMCs. The origin of the receptors is an adult with COVID-19.

J is TRBJ1-1 and V is TRBV7-9; possible D gene TRBD1, 6 bases. Germline CDR1 is SEHNR and CDR2 is FQNEAQ (reference sequence). This CDR3 has 14 residues. Between the trimmed V and J ends, which lost 5 bases and 1 base, there was a span of 11 bases. Here the CDR3 reads CASSPDRQNTEAFF. CDR3 coding DNA: TGTGCCAGCAGCCCTGACAGGCAGAACACTGAAGCTTTCTTT.

The rearrangement joins TRBV18 to TRBJ2-1; D might be TRBD1 (5 bases). V dropped 2 bases and J dropped 6 bases, with 11 bases sitting between them. CDR3 length: 14 residues. CDR1 is KGHSH and CDR2 is LQKENI in the germline V gene. The CDR3 loop reads CASSPGATVNEQFF. Here the CDR3 DNA reads TGTGCCAGCTCACCAGGGGCTACGGTCAATGAGCAGTTCTTC.

The chain is built from TRBV23-1 and TRBJ1-6; D is undetermined. TRBV23-1 is placed among ORFs of uncertain function. V lost 2 bases and J 10 bases, leaving 15 bases between the germline ends. This CDR3 has 15 residues. As DNA, the CDR3 is TGCGCCAGCAGTCAAGGGTTACAGTTAGGCTCACCCCTCCACTTT. Its translation: CASSQGLQLGSPLHF.

This chain links TRBV10-3 with TRBJ2-5; no reliable D call. Germline lookup yields CDR1 ENHRY and CDR2 SYGVKD. Trimming left V 0 bases short and J 5 bases short, with 13 bases between. This CDR3 region has 15 residues. DNA of the CDR3: TGTGCCATCAGTGAGTCAAGAGGAAAAGGGGAGACCCAGTACTTC. Translation: CAISESRGKGETQYF.

The chain is built from TRBV3-1 (or the pseudogene TRBV3-2) and TRBJ2-2; 8 positions match TRBD1. The CDR3 totals 14 residues. The germline V gene encodes CDR1 LGHDT and CDR2 YNNKEL (reference sequence). Losses at the gene ends were 4 bases for V and 4 bases for J; bases not matched to a gene: 2. The CDR3: CASSLRGLTGELFF. The CDR3 DNA sequence: TGTGCCAGCAGCCTCAGGGGGCTCACCGGGGAGCTGTTTTTT.

The chain is built from TRBV4-1 and TRBJ1-1, with D perhaps TRBD1 (6 bases). CDR3 length: 16 residues. V shed 1 base and J shed 5 bases, with 17 bases lying between them. CDR1 is MGHRA, CDR2 YSYEKL, per germline. CDR3 bases: TGCGCCAGCAGCCAAGCGCCGCAGGCCGGACAGACTGAAGCTTTCTTT. Protein: CASSQAPQAGQTEAFF.

This clone has a single count. The chain uses TRBV9 and TRBJ2-2; D is possibly TRBD1 or TRBD2 (7 bases each). V was shortened by 2 bases and J by 2 bases, with 13 bases between the two germline ends. The germline V gene encodes CDR1 SGDLS and CDR2 YYNGEE. The CDR3 contains 16 residues. The CDR3 nucleotides are TGTGCCAGCAGCGTGGGGAGGGACAGTAACACCGGGGAGCTGTTTTTT. Amino acids: CASSVGRDSNTGELFF.

This clone was observed a single time. The chain joins TRBV7-2 to TRBJ1-4; D possibly corresponds to TRBD1 (5 bases). V lost 3 bases and J 5 bases, leaving 13 bases between the germline ends. This CDR3 spans 15 amino acids. The germline V gene has CDR1 SGHTA and CDR2 FQGNSA. Written as DNA, the CDR3 is TGTGCCAGCAGCTTGGGAGGCGAGGGGAATGAAAAACTGTTTTTT. It specifies CASSLGGEGNEKLFF.

The chain links TRBV6-2 or TRBV6-3 to TRBJ2-4; the match to TRBD1 covers 7 bases. This CDR3 spans 17 amino acids. Germline V gives CDR1 MNHEY, CDR2 SVGEGT. V shed 2 bases, J shed 0 bases, and the junction held 7 bases outside the gene matches. The CDR3, as DNA: TGTGCCAGCAGTTACGAAGCGGACAGGCTAGCCAAAAACATTCAGTACTTC. Protein: CASSYEADRLAKNIQYF.

For this clone: The sample carries other DNA sequences with the same CDR3. This rearrangement joins TRBV7-9 to TRBJ2-5; D possibly uses TRBD1 or TRBD2 (6 bases each). There are 16 residues in the CDR3. V was trimmed by 4 bases and J by 1 base, leaving 16 bases between them. Per the germline V gene, CDR1 is SEHNR and CDR2 is FQNEAQ (reference sequence). This CDR3 is CASSSSGATIQETQYF. CDR3 DNA: TGTGCCAGCAGCTCATCGGGGGCGACGATCCAAGAGACCCAGTACTTC.

This chain joins TRBV25-1 and TRBJ1-3; 8 bases fit TRBD1. After removal of 5 bases from V and 0 bases from J, the junction contained 6 bases not matched to a gene. Germline lookup yields CDR1 MGHDK and CDR2 SYGVNS. This CDR3 region has 16 residues. CDR3 sequence reads: CASSLSGGPSGNTIYF. The CDR3 nucleotides read TGTGCCAGCAGTTTATCAGGGGGCCCCTCTGGAAACACCATATATTTT.

This rearrangement joins TRBV28 to TRBJ1-1; no firm D call. Germline V lookup: CDR1 MDHEN, CDR2 SYDVKM. The V gene lost 3 bases and the J gene lost 5 bases, with 7 bases spanning the gap. This CDR3 comprises 12 residues. The CDR3 coding sequence is TGTGCCAGCAGTTTGGGGAGGACTGAAGCTTTCTTT. Protein sequence: CASSLGRTEAFF.

This sequence joins TRBV9 and TRBJ2-5; D is perhaps TRBD1 (6 bases). V dropped 0 bases and J dropped 5 bases, with 20 bases sitting between them. Germline lookup yields CDR1 SGDLS and CDR2 YYNGEE. This CDR3 has 17 amino acids. CDR3 protein: CASSVAGGGGTQETQYF. The CDR3 DNA follows: TGTGCCAGCAGCGTAGCTGGCGGTGGTGGGACACAGGAGACCCAGTACTTC.

The V gene is TRBV2, the J gene TRBJ2-3; 11 nucleotides line up with TRBD2. Germline CDR1 is SNHLY and CDR2 is FYNNEI. This CDR3 contains 17 residues. The CDR3 reads CAKGGSGGAVGTDTQYF. In nucleotides, the CDR3 is TGTGCAAAAGGGGGTAGCGGGGGGGCGGTCGGCACAGATACGCAGTATTTT.

The J gene is TRBJ1-1, the V gene TRBV28, with D possibly being TRBD1 (6 bases). The V and J ends lost 10 bases and 4 bases respectively, with 16 bases between them. The CDR3 is 13 residues long. Germline V CDR1 and CDR2: MDHEN, SYDVKM. CDR3 DNA sequence: TGTGCCACCCAGGGGCGGCGATTCACTGAAGCTTTCTTT. Translating gives CATQGRRFTEAFF.

The rearrangement joins TRBV13 to TRBJ2-6, with D possibly called TRBD1 or TRBD2 (5 bases each). This CDR3 is 15 amino acids long. Trimming removed 6 bases from V and 0 bases from J, with 9 bases in between. Germline CDR1 reads PRHDT; CDR2 reads FYEKMQ (reference sequence). CDR3 amino acids: CASRGVLSGANVLTF. The CDR3, as DNA: TGTGCCAGCAGGGGGGTCCTCTCTGGGGCCAACGTCCTGACTTTC.

CDR3 loop: CASSPYKYEQYF. Here the CDR3 DNA reads TGTGCCAGCAGTCCCTATAAATACGAGCAGTACTTC. V usage is TRBV28 and J usage is TRBJ2-7; no clear D gene. The CDR3 is made up of 12 amino acids. Germline V gives CDR1 MDHEN, CDR2 SYDVKM. V lost 5 bases and J lost 4, with 9 bases in between. Based on the CDR3 plus reference TRBV28 and TRBJ2-7, the full variable domain is DVKVTQSSRYLVKRTGEKVFLECVQDMDHENMFWYRQDPGLGLRLIYFSYDVKMKEKGDIPEGYSVSREKKERFSLILESASTNQTSMYLCASSPYKYEQYFGPGTRLTVT.

The rearrangement uses TRBV2 and TRBJ1-2, with unresolved D. With 4 bases removed from V and 4 bases from J, the gap between germline ends came to 7 bases. Germline V lookup: CDR1 SNHLY, CDR2 FYNNEI. This CDR3 has 12 amino acids. CDR3 DNA sequence: TGTGCCAGCAGTGCTATCTCCTATGGCTACACCTTC. This gives the protein CASSAISYGYTF.

V gene TRBV15 combines with J gene TRBJ1-4; D is possibly TRBD1 (5 bases). This CDR3 is 17 amino acids long. CDR1 and CDR2 (germline): LNHNV, YYDKDF (reference sequence). V lost 3 bases and J lost 0, with 14 bases in between. The CDR3 DNA follows: TGTGCCACCAGCAGGGGGGGAAAGTCTGCAACTAATGAAAAACTGTTTTTT. Its protein is CATSRGGKSATNEKLFF.

The DNA for the CDR3 is TGCGCCAGCAGCCAAGATTCGCCGGGGGGGCGGGAGCAGTACTTC. Translated, it gives CASSQDSPGGREQYF. V is TRBV4-3 and J is TRBJ2-7; 8 bases fit TRBD2. After removal of 0 bases from V and 7 bases from J, the junction contained 8 bases not matched to a gene. CDR3 length: 15 amino acids. Germline V CDR1 and CDR2: LGHNA, YSLEER.

The gene calls are TRBV3-1 (or the pseudogene TRBV3-2) and TRBJ2-5; D might be TRBD2 (6 bases). This CDR3 contains 15 residues. Trimming removed 2 bases at V and 4 bases at J, with 14 bases between. From germline, CDR1 is LGHDT and CDR2 YNNKEL (reference sequence). The CDR3, as DNA: TGTGCCAGCAGCCAATCGGGCGGAGGGATAGAGACCCAGTACTTC. Translated: CASSQSGGGIETQYF.

The chain uses TRBV7-2 and TRBJ1-1, with D uncertain. With 2 bases removed from V and 7 bases from J, the gap between germline ends came to 11 bases. The CDR3 covers 13 residues. From germline, CDR1 is SGHTA and CDR2 FQGNSA. CDR3 DNA: TGTGCCAGCAGCTTACAGGCCAGACTTGAAGCTTTCTTT. Amino acids: CASSLQARLEAFF. Based on the CDR3 plus reference TRBV7-2 and TRBJ1-1, the full variable domain is GAGVSQSPSNKVTEKGKDVELRCDPISGHTALYWYRQSLGQGLEFLIYFQGNSAPDKSGLPSDRFSAERTGGSVSTLTIQRTQQEDSAVYLCASSLQARLEAFFGQGTRLTVV.

The chain recombines TRBV2 with TRBJ2-5, with D perhaps matching TRBD1 (5 bases). V dropped 0 bases and J dropped 0 bases, with 8 bases sitting between them. The CDR3 totals 15 residues. Germline lookup yields CDR1 SNHLY and CDR2 FYNNEI. CDR3 sequence reads: CASSEAGPYQETQYF. In DNA form, the CDR3 reads TGTGCCAGCAGTGAAGCGGGGCCGTACCAAGAGACCCAGTACTTC.